The present T cell receptor beta chain was sequenced within a study of immune evolution from preneoplasia to lung adenocarcinoma. Study in general: HLA loss of heterozygosity: around 6.5% AIS, about 15% MIA, approximately 35% ADC, none AAH. Whole-study results and caveats: From normal lung to invasive adenocarcinoma, top clone frequencies appeared to decrease. Later-stage lesions appeared to have more T cells, more diversity, less clonality.

Here immunoSEQ multiplex PCR was the method, and the copy in TCRdb shows in-frame clones only, minus some. Of 8,000 or so clones in the sample, 78% are singletons; the top ten hold around 8.7%. Macro-dissection enriched premalignant or tumor cells before nucleic acid extraction. The germline gives CDR1 MNHEY, CDR2 SVGAGI. V lost 8 bases and J 6 bases, leaving 15 bases between the germline ends. The CDR3 length is 13 residues. This clone has just a few counts. What it recognizes is unknown. The sequence derives from an older donor with lung adenocarcinoma. Input material: FFPE minimally invasive lung adenocarcinoma tissue. The chain uses TRBV6-5 and TRBJ2-3; a possible D gene is TRBD2 (6 bases). The CDR3 bases are TGTGCCAGCGGGTTTTCAGGGAGGGATACGCAGTATTTT. It encodes CASGFSGRDTQYF.